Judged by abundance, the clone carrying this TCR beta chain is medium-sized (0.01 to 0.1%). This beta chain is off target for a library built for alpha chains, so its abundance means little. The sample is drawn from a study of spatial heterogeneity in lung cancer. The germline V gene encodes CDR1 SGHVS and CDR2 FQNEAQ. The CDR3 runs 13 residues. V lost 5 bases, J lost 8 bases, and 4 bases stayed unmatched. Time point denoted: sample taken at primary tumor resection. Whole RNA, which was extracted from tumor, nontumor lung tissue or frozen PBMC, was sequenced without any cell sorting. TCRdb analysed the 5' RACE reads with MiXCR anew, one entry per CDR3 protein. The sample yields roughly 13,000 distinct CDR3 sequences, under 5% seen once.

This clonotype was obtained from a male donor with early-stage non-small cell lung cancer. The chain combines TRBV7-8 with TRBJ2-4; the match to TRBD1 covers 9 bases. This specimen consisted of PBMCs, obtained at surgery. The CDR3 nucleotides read TGTGCCAGCAGCGAGGACAGGGGTTACATTCAGTACTTC. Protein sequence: CASSEDRGYIQYF. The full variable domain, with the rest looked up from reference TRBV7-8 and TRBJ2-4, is GAGVSQSPRYKVAKRGQDVALRCDPISGHVSLFWYQQALGQGPEFLTYFQNEAQLDKSGLPSDRFFAERPEGSVSTLKIQRTQQEDSAVYLCASSEDRGYIQYFGAGTRLSVL.